The clone carrying this TCR beta chain was recorded a few times. Its specificity is unknown. Blood was sampled at initial diagnosis of hyperthyroidism, prior to onset of any ophthalmopathy symptoms. Extraction of PBMCs used more than 8.5 ml of fresh peripheral blood. This sample was included in a study of T cells in Graves' hyperthyroidism and ophthalmopathy. Regarding the study as a whole: Blood held most thyroid clonotypes expanded above 0.001 frequency.

Looked up from germline, CDR1 is SGDLS and CDR2 is YYNGEE. This CDR3 has 16 amino acids. V was clipped by 4 bases and J by 7 bases, with 21 bases between them. TCR beta CDR3 regions were amplified from RNA. A set of HTBI primers served as the primers for a first-round RT-PCR of the TCR CDR3. TCRdb fed the multiplex PCR reads into MiXCR, producing one record per CDR3 protein. The sample consists of fewer than 400,000 distinct CDR3 sequences, roughly 14% of them appearing once. This TCR derives from a woman in her late teens or twenties with Graves' hyperthyroidism that later progressed to Graves' ophthalmopathy. The sequencing input was blood. The rearrangement links TRBV9 to TRBJ2-4, with D tentatively TRBD1 (6 bases). The CDR3 here is CASSSTATGLGNIQYF. In DNA, the CDR3 is TGTGCCAGCAGCTCGACAGCCACAGGGCTTGGGAACATTCAGTACTTC.